This T cell receptor beta chain was recorded in a study of response to subunit inactivated influenza vaccine (dated 2018 in TCRdb). Looking at the study overall: To follow how T cells responded to a trivalent subunit inactivated influenza vaccine, the researchers relied on deep quantitative profiling of the T cell receptor repertoire.

Clipping removes 3 bases from V and 7 bases from J, with 2 as the unmatched junction base count. The CDR3 covers 13 residues, taking in both the cysteine and the phenylalanine. Of all the DNA, just the CDR3 is kept, 39 bases in frame from base 1. CDR1 and CDR2 are drawn from the germline V gene: KGHDR, SFDVKD. Notes on this clonotype: Its antigen has not been determined. Base qualities are missing; no much larger clone stands one base away.

Library creation used RT-PCR. Sequencing used an Illumina HiSeq 2500. TCRdb took the public reads, trimmed them with fastp at Q25, ran MiXCR for clone calling and kept in-frame beta chains. Rows with one shared CDR3 protein collapse into an entry with the most common genes and DNA. The sample table contains roughly 760,000 distinct CDR3 sequences; only one count was recorded for 21% of them. The ten largest clones represent roughly 10% of the sample. The investigation overall reported the following: The authors suggested that each seasonal influenza vaccination may recruit only a limited number of new T cells.

This sample comprised PBMCs from blood, obtained roughly 5 days after vaccination. This receptor was identified in a man aged 50 to 59 who received an inactivated influenza vaccine. Donor details come from another sample of the same person, matched by shared clones. The receptor chain draws on TRBV24-1 and TRBJ2-1; 7 junctional bases match TRBD1. The CDR3 sequence is CATSDTGVNEQFF. The DNA reads as follows: TGTGCCACCAGTGATACAGGGGTGAATGAGCAGTTCTTC.